This T cell receptor beta chain was recovered during a study of T cells after yellow fever vaccination. Study-level results: In post-booster samples, most primary-vaccination clones reappeared (around 95% CD4, nearly 90% CD8).

TCRdb recomputed calls from the 5' RACE reads with MiXCR, one row per CDR3 protein. The data contain about 260,000 distinct CDR3 sequences, 3.6% of them singletons. The V and J ends lost 8 bases and 2 bases respectively, with 3 bases between them. The V gene's germline CDR1 is MGHDK and CDR2 SYGVNS. This CDR3 contains 10 residues. This clonotype was counted at least ten times. Its antigen remains unidentified. The chain combines TRBV25-1 with TRBJ2-5, with D unresolved. This clonotype originated in a man between 18 and 29 years old who received the YFV17D yellow fever vaccine. Sequenced material: PBMCs, taken 15 days after the yellow fever booster vaccination. The DNA for the CDR3 is TGTGCCAGCGGGCAAGAGACCCAGTACTTC. Its protein product is CASGQETQYF.